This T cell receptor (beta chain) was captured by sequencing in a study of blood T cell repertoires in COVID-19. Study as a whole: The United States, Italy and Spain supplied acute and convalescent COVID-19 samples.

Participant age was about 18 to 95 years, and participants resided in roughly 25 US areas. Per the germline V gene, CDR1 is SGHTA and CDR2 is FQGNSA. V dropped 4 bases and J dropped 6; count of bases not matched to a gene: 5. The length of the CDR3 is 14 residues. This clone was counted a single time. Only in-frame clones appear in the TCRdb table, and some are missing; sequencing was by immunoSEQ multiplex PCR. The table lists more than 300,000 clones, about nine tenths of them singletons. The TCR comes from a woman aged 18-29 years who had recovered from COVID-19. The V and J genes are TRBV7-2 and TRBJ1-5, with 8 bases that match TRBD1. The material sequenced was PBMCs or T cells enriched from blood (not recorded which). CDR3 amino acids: CASSSGQGTQPQHF. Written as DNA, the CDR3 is TGTGCCAGCAGCTCCGGACAGGGAACTCAGCCCCAGCATTTT.